This paragraph reports one T cell receptor (beta chain). This entry comes from a study of blood T cell repertoires in COVID-19. Whole-study context: Acute and convalescent COVID-19 specimens originated in the United States, Italy and Spain. T cells, B-cell-depleted T cells, or PBMCs supplied cDNA or gDNA.

In the authors' workflow: Reference gene primer amplification gave estimated nucleated cell counts. Profiling relied on immunoSEQ multiplex PCR, and the TCRdb table lists in-frame clones only, not all of them. V and J calls and clone size are those listed in that table; D and trimming were worked out from the DNA. The data hold some 96,000 clones, with 85% to 90% observed a single time. The CDR3 runs 13 residues. The V and J ends lost 3 bases and 1 base respectively, with 6 bases between them. CDR1 and CDR2 (germline): LNHDA, SQIVND (reference sequence). The sequence was obtained from a human donor in a cohort sampled during active COVID-19. V and J are TRBV19 and TRBJ1-1; D ambiguous. The sample taken for sequencing was peripheral blood. The CDR3 is CASSMGRNTEAFF. CDR3 in DNA: TGTGCCAGTAGTATGGGCAGGAACACTGAAGCTTTCTTT.